This TCR beta chain was sequenced in a study of cytomegalovirus exposure and HLA in healthy donors. Study observations and caveats: A missense DCLRE1C variant was associated with V- and J-gene trimming of TCR beta chains in a later analysis, and an independent cohort replicated the association. Presence/absence analyses took donor sequencing depth as roughly uniform.

Likely unrecorded immune exposures existed in these nominally healthy donors. This CDR3 is built from 13 residues. V lost 2 bases, J lost 7 bases, and 11 bases lay in between. The V gene's germline CDR1 is MNHEY and CDR2 SVGAGI. About this clone: Its cognate antigen is unknown.

PCR used 60 Vbeta primers and 13 Jbeta primers. Sequencing used immunoSEQ multiplex PCR; TCRdb keeps in-frame clones, though not all of them. The profile shows about 110,000 clones, roughly 68% of them singletons. The receptor's source is a woman aged 25 to 39 in good health and CMV-seronegative. Sample: PBMCs. The J gene is TRBJ1-1, the V gene TRBV6-5; TRBD1 is a possible D gene (5 bases). The CDR3 protein is CASSYDRGCEAFF. For the CDR3, the DNA is TGTGCCAGCAGTTACGACCGGGGGTGTGAAGCTTTCTTT.